Detailed here is one T cell receptor beta chain. There is no known antigen for this receptor. It has no much larger one-base neighbor in the sample; base qualities were not kept. This entry belongs to a study of human T cells and chemical hapten exposure (dated by TCRdb to the early 2020s). Notes on the research overall: For sensitization, 2% DPC in acetone was applied to a roughly 2 cm by roughly 2 cm area of upper inner arm skin. Weekly therapeutic DPC doses were additionally applied to the scalp of patients throughout the roughly 26-week study period. The mostly female patient cohort included alopecia areata with under or over 50% scalp involvement, alopecia totalis and alopecia universalis. For TCR sequencing, blood came from 25 to 30 alopecia patients at anywhere from one to four time points (pre-sensitization, 2, 6 and 24 weeks). Blood samples were taken from patients before sensitization (week 0) and at 2, 6 and about 24 weeks after DPC sensitization. Peripheral blood TCR repertoire changes were tracked in vivo in alopecia patients during primary and secondary sensitization to the hapten diphenylcyclopropenone (DPC). Patch testing on the upper back used Finn chambers containing 0.01% DPC, with scoring done after 6 days according to International Contact Dermatitis Research Group standards. Libraries were pooled for sequencing, and per-sample TCR yields varied mainly because of small differences in library volumes within the pool. Here is what the overall study found, with its caveats: After repeated subsampling, the strength of the expansion versus patch-test correlation and the threshold at which it became significant changed. Alopecia, a presumed autoimmune disease, was present in all patients, so the immune response of the patients might differ from that of healthy individuals. The number of PT1 expanded TCRs positively correlated with patch test score, significant at thresholds 8, 16 and 32 but not 4. Expanded TCRs formed significantly more large CDR3 similarity clusters than pre-sensitization or healthy control sets, consistent with antigen-driven responses. DPC sensitization did not change how many TCRs were above 1 in 1000 frequency, and no evidence was found of alterations in global repertoire structure.

Library method: RACE. The sample was run on a NextSeq 500. During library preparation, unique molecular identifiers were attached to individual cDNA molecules so that TCRs could be counted quantitatively and reproducibly. For every blood RNA sample, sequencing covered both the TCR alpha and TCR beta chains. The original methods were these. Samples had a median of about 90,000 TCRs, with a range from roughly 23,224 to 700,000. The Decombinator software suite was used to annotate V, J and CDR3 in the TCR reads. For the PS versus PT1 abundance plots, all samples were subsampled to the same number of TCRs (28,000). Expanded TCRs were defined as absent before sensitization and observed at least eight times at the 2-week time point. TCRdb reprocessing: public reads trimmed at Q25 with fastp, clones called with MiXCR, in-frame beta chains kept. Rows merge per CDR3 protein into single entries with the most common DNA and genes. These V and J calls are TCRdb output, not the study's own analysis. Recorded for this sample are 95,000 to 150,000 distinct CDR3 sequences; 13% of them occurred a single time. Roughly 2.8% of the sample belongs to the ten largest clones.

Interpreted using the paper, the time point label stands for: pre-sensitization, week 0. Interpreted using the paper, the treatment or condition label stands for: therapeutic diphenylcyclopropenone sensitization with weekly scalp DPC. Blood at each patch-test visit was drawn before the patch test was applied. Patients were eligible if aged 18 to 70, diagnosed with alopecia and judged suitable for DPC therapy, and pregnant patients were excluded. Unfractionated whole blood was collected in Tempus Blood RNA tubes, and total RNA was extracted from that blood. The germline V end is reduced by 5 bases and the J end by 2 bases; junction bases left unmatched: 12. The CDR1 and CDR2 encoded by the germline V gene are SGHTA and FQGNSA. Reading from cysteine to phenylalanine, the CDR3 counts 16 amino acids. The CDR3 DNA has 48 bases and is translated from base 1.

The sequences come from whole blood, collected in connection with sensitization to the hapten diphenylcyclopropenone (DPC). The sequence derives from a woman under 30 with alopecia areata. Some clones in this sample may be carry-over from other donors' samples. The chain uses TRBV7-2 and TRBJ2-7, and TRBD2 aligns with 7 junction nucleotides. The CDR3 protein sequence reads: CASSPGGSGPPYEQYF. The sequence in DNA is TGTGCCAGCAGCCCTGGAGGTAGCGGGCCCCCCTACGAGCAGTACTTC.